This T cell receptor (beta chain) is drawn from a study of OX40 agonist ivuxolimab in advanced cancers. Study-level background: Those enrolled were approximately 83% male, with a mean age of around 60 years and ages from roughly 23 to 79.

Clones were sequenced by immunoSEQ multiplex PCR, and TCRdb holds only the in-frame ones, with some missing. The sample lists roughly 86,000 clones, approximately 90% occurring once. This clone has a handful of counts. The antigen remains undetermined. Study conclusions and caveats: At 0.1 to 3.0 mg/kg, CD4+ and CD8+ blood T cells expanded clonally by week 6.

V was pared by 7 bases and J by 6 bases, with 9 bases of the junction left unmatched. Germline-derived CDR1 and CDR2 are SQVTM and ANQGSEA. The CDR3 runs to 13 residues. The sample consisted of CD4+ or CD8+ T cells sorted from blood, taken in a trial of the OX40 agonist ivuxolimab. This TCR was sampled from an adult with an advanced solid tumor such as melanoma, head and neck, liver or kidney cancer. The chain carries TRBV29-1 and TRBJ2-7; 10 bases align to TRBD2. This CDR3 is CSGRGLAAGEQYF. The CDR3 DNA follows: TGCAGCGGAAGAGGACTAGCGGCCGGCGAGCAGTACTTC.